One T cell receptor beta chain is described in this entry. The use of a sample-barcoded 5' primer and a J-beta primer mix characterized a second PCR of roughly 7 to 11 cycles. TCRdb independently ran MiXCR on the 5' RACE reads; one entry per CDR3 protein. The table shows about 1,800,000 distinct CDR3 sequences, with roughly 27% occurring only once. The CDR3 contains 12 residues. V dropped 3 bases and J dropped 7 bases, with 9 bases sitting between them. This specimen belongs to a study of blood T cells in healthy people across ages. V and J are TRBV12-3 or TRBV12-4 and TRBJ1-2, with unresolved D. Material for sequencing was blood. The sequence was obtained from a woman aged 25-40 years in good health. CDR3 region: CASSLVVSGYTF. The CDR3 coding sequence is TGTGCCAGCAGTTTGGTAGTCAGTGGCTACACCTTC.